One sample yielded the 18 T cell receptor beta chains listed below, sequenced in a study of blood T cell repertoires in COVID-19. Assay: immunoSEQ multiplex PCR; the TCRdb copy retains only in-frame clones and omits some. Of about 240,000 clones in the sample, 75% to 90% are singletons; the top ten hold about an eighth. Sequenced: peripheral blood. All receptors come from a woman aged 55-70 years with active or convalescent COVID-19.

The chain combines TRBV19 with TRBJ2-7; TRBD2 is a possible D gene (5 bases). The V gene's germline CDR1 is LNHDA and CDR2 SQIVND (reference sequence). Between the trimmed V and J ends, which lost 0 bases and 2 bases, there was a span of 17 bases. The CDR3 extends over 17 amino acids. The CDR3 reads CASSIDGRGNSPYEQYF. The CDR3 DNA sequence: TGTGCCAGTAGTATAGATGGCCGGGGTAACAGCCCCTACGAGCAGTACTTC.

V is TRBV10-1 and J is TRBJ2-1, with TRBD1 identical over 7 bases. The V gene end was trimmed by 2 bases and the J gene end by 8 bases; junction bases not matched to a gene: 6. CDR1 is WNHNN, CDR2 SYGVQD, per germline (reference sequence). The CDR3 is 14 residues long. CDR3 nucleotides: TGCGCCAGCAGTGAGCCTGGGACAGCAGATGAGCAGTTCTTC. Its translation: CASSEPGTADEQFF.

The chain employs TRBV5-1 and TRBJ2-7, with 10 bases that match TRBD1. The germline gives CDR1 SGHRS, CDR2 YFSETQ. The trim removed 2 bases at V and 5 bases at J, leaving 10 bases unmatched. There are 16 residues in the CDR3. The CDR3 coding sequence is TGCGCCAGCAGCTTCGATCTTGGGACAGGGGTCCACGAGCAGTACTTC. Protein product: CASSFDLGTGVHEQYF.

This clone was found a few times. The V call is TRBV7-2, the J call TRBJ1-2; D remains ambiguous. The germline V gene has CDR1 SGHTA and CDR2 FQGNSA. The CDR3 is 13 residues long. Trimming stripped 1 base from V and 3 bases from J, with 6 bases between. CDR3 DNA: TGTGCCAGCAGCTTAGGGGGAGACTATGGCTACACCTTC. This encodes CASSLGGDYGYTF. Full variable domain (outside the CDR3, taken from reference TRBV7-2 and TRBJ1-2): GAGVSQSPSNKVTEKGKDVELRCDPISGHTALYWYRQSLGQGLEFLIYFQGNSAPDKSGLPSDRFSAERTGGSVSTLTIQRTQQEDSAVYLCASSLGGDYGYTFGSGTRLTVV.

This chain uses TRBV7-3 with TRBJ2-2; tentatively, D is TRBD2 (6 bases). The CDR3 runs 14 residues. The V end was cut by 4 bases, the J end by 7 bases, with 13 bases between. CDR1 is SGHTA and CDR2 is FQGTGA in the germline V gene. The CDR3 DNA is TGTGCCAGCAGCTCCCCGGGGGTGGGCGGGGAGCTGTTTTTT. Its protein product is CASSSPGVGGELFF.

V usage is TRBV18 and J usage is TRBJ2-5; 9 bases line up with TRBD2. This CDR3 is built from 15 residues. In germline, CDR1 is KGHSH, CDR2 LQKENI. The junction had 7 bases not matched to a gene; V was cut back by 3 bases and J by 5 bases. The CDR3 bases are TGTGCCAGCTCACCGACTCTAGCGGGGAGGGAGACCCAGTACTTC. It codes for CASSPTLAGRETQYF.

The CDR3 spells CASSQDWPNTEAFF. CDR3 bases: TGTGCCAGCAGCCAAGATTGGCCGAACACTGAAGCTTTCTTT. The chain links TRBV3-1 (or the pseudogene TRBV3-2) to TRBJ1-1; unclear D gene. Germline V gene sequence: CDR1 LGHDT, CDR2 YNNKEL (reference sequence). The CDR3 extends over 14 amino acids. Trimming removed 0 bases at V and 1 base at J, with 6 bases between.

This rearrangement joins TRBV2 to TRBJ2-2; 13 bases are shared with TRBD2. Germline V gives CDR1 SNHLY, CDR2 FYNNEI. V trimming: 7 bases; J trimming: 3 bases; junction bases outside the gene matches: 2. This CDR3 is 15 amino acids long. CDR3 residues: CASITSGGDTGELFF. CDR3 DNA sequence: TGTGCCAGCATCACTAGCGGGGGGGACACCGGGGAGCTGTTTTTT.

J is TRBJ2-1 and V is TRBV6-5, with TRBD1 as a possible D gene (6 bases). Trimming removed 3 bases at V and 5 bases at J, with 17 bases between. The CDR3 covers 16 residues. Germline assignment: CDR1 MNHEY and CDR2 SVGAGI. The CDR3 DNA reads TGTGCCAGCAGTTATCACAGGGCCCATCAGGACAATGAGCAGTTCTTC. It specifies CASSYHRAHQDNEQFF.

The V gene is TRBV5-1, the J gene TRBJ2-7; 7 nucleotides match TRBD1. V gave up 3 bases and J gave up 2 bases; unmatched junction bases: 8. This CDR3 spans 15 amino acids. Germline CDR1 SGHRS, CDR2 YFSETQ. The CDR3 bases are TGCGCCAGCAGCTCCACGGGACAGCAAACCTACGAGCAGTACTTC. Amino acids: CASSSTGQQTYEQYF.

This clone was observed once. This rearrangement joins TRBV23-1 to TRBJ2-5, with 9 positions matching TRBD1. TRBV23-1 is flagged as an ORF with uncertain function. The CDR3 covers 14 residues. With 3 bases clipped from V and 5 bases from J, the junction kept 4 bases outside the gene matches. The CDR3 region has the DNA TGCGCCAGCAGTCAGGGACAGGGTACGGAGACCCAGTACTTC. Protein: CASSQGQGTETQYF.

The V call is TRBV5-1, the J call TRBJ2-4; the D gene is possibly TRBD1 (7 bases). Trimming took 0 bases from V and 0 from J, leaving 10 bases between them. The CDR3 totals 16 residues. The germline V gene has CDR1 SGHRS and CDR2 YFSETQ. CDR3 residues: CASSLAGGIAKNIQYF. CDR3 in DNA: TGCGCCAGCAGCTTGGCAGGGGGGATAGCCAAAAACATTCAGTACTTC.

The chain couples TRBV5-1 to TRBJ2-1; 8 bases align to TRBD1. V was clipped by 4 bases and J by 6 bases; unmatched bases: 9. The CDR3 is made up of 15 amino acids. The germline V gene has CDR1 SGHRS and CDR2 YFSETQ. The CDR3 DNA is TGCGCCAGCAGCGCGGGACAGGTGGCGGTCAATGAGCAGTTCTTC. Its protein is CASSAGQVAVNEQFF. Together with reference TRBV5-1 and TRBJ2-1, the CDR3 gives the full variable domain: KAGVTQTPRYLIKTRGQQVTLSCSPISGHRSVSWYQQTPGQGLQFLFEYFSETQRNKGNFPGRFSGRQFSNSRSEMNVSTLELGDSALYLCASSAGQVAVNEQFFGPGTRLTVL.

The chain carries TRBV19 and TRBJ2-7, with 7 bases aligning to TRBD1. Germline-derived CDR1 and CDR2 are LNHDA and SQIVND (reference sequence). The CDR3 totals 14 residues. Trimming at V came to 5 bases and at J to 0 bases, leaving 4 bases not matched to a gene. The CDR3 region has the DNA TGTGCCAGTAGTTTGCAGGGGGACTCCTACGAGCAGTACTTC. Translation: CASSLQGDSYEQYF.

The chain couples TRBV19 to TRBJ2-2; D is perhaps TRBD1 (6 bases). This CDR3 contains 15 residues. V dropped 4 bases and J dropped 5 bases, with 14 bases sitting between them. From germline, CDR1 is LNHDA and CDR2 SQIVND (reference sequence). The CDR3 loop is CASSTPGQRTGELFF. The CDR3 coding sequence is TGTGCCAGTAGTACCCCGGGACAACGAACCGGGGAGCTGTTTTTT.

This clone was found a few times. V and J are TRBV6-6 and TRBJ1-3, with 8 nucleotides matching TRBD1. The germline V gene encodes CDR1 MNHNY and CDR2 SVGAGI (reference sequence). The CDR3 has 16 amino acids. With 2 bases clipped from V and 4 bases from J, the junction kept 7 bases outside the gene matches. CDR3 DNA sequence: TGTGCCAGCAGTTACGCCCAGGGGGCGCAGGGAAACACCATATATTTT. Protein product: CASSYAQGAQGNTIYF.

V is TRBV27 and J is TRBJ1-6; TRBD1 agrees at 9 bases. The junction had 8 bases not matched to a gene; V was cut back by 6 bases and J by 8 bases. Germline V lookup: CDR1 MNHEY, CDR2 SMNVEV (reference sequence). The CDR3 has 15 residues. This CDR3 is CASSPTGGAYSPLHF. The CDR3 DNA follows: TGTGCCAGCAGCCCTACAGGGGGCGCCTATTCACCCCTCCACTTT.

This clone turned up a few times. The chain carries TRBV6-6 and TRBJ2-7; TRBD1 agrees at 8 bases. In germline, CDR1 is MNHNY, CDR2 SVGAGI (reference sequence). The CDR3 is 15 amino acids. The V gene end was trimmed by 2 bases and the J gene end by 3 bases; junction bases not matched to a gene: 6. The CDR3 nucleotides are TGTGCCAGCAGTTACGGACAGGGAAGAAGCTACGAGCAGTACTTC. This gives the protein CASSYGQGRSYEQYF.